The 8 T cell receptor beta chains below come from one sample, sequenced in a study of T cell repertoires in cytomegalovirus infection. TCRdb itself ran the reads through MiXCR, one entry per CDR3 protein. The table includes roughly 760,000 distinct CDR3 sequences, roughly 36% detected once. Source material: PBMCs. The receptors derive from a human donor in good health (CMV status not recorded). Some clones in this sample may be carry-over from other donors' samples.

The chain employs TRBV7-3 and TRBJ2-1, with TRBD2 matching over 7 bases. The V segment lost 5 bases and the J segment 3 bases; nucleotides outside the gene matches: 7. The CDR3 is made up of 15 amino acids. Germline V lookup: CDR1 SGHTA, CDR2 FQGTGA. CDR3 coding DNA: TGTGCCAGCAGCATCTCGGGGGGTCTCTACAATGAGCAGTTCTTC. Encoded protein: CASSISGGLYNEQFF.

This rearrangement joins TRBV7-9 to TRBJ2-1; D is unresolved. V shed 2 bases and J shed 3 bases, with 14 bases lying between them. The germline gives CDR1 SEHNR, CDR2 FQNEAQ (reference sequence). This CDR3 has 16 residues. CDR3 sequence reads: CASSLMPTPSYNEQFF. The CDR3, as DNA: TGTGCCAGCAGCTTAATGCCCACCCCAAGCTACAATGAGCAGTTCTTC.

This chain connects TRBV11-2 to TRBJ2-5; maybe TRBD1 (6 bases). The V end was cut by 3 bases, the J end by 5 bases, with 13 bases between. This CDR3 spans 14 amino acids. CDR1 is SGHAT, CDR2 FQNNGV, per germline. Here the CDR3 reads CASSLGAWGETQYF. As DNA, the CDR3 is TGTGCCAGCAGCTTGGGGGCATGGGGTGAGACCCAGTACTTC.

The chain recombines TRBV20-1 with TRBJ1-1; no clear D. This CDR3 has 15 amino acids. The V gene's germline CDR1 is DFQATT and CDR2 SNEGSKA (reference sequence). V shed 0 bases and J shed 1 base, with 12 bases lying between them. The CDR3 sequence is CSARDPNSPNTEAFF. The CDR3 bases are TGCAGTGCTAGAGATCCGAACAGTCCGAACACTGAAGCTTTCTTT.

The rearrangement joins TRBV24-1 to TRBJ2-1, with 7 nucleotides matching TRBD2. This CDR3 region has 16 residues. V lost 0 bases to trimming and J lost 6 bases; unmatched junction nucleotides: 7. Germline CDR1 reads KGHDR; CDR2 reads SFDVKD. The CDR3 nucleotides read TGTGCCACCAGTGATTTGCGGGCTAGCGGCCTCAATGAGCAGTTCTTC. Translating gives CATSDLRASGLNEQFF.

In this sample, this clonotype turned up a few times. The rearrangement joins TRBV2 to TRBJ1-4; D is unresolved. With 11 bases removed from V and 4 bases from J, the gap between germline ends came to 20 bases. Germline V lookup: CDR1 SNHLY, CDR2 FYNNEI. CDR3 length: 15 amino acids. DNA for the CDR3: TGTGCCGGAACTATCGGATCCGGGTATAATGAAAAACTGTTTTTT. It yields the protein CAGTIGSGYNEKLFF. Full variable domain (rest looked up from reference TRBV2 and TRBJ1-4): EPEVTQTPSHQVTQMGQEVILRCVPISNHLYFYWYRQILGQKVEFLVSFYNNEISEKSEIFDDQFSVERPDGSNFTLKIRSTKLEDSAMYFCAGTIGSGYNEKLFFGSGTQLSVL.

This clonotype has just a few counts. The chain carries TRBV6-6 and TRBJ1-5; TRBD1 might be the D (6 bases). V dropped 4 bases and J dropped 0 bases, with 16 bases sitting between them. The CDR3 consists of 17 residues. Looked up from germline, CDR1 is MNHNY and CDR2 is SVGAGI (reference sequence). CDR3 protein: CASSSFVGDTSNQPQHF. The CDR3 DNA is TGTGCCAGCAGTTCCTTTGTTGGGGACACTAGCAATCAGCCCCAGCATTTT.

The V gene is TRBV12-3 or TRBV12-4, the J gene TRBJ2-1; TRBD2 might be the D (5 bases). The CDR3 is 14 residues long. The V end was cut by 6 bases, the J end by 5 bases, with 14 bases between. CDR3 DNA sequence: TGTGCCAGCAGCTTGGACTGGGCGAACAATGAGCAGTTCTTC. Its protein is CASSLDWANNEQFF.